This T cell receptor (beta chain) was captured in a study of blood T cell repertoires in COVID-19. As for the study in general: COVID-19 samples, acute and convalescent, were from the United States, Italy and Spain. The analysed material was cDNA or gDNA that came from T cells, B-cell-depleted T cells, or PBMCs.

Those enrolled in Seattle joined during active infection and were followed longitudinally afterward. CDR3 size: 14 residues. V gave up 4 bases and J gave up 7 bases, with 20 bases separating them. Germline assignment: CDR1 SQVTM and CDR2 ANQGSEA. As processed by the authors: Reference gene primer amplification gave nucleated cell count estimates. TCRdb's table, derived via immunoSEQ multiplex PCR, lists solely in-frame clones and lacks some. V and J calls and clone size are given by that table; D and trimming were obtained from the DNA. The sample includes about 260,000 clones, approximately 92% of them seen just once.

The chain uses TRBV29-1 and TRBJ2-7; possibly TRBD1 for D (5 bases). The specimen was peripheral blood. The origin of this receptor is a person in their late teens or twenties with COVID-19, enrolled during active disease. In DNA form, the CDR3 reads TGCAGCGTTGCCCGCGCAGGGTTGGGTGGGGAGCAGTACTTC. It is translated as CSVARAGLGGEQYF.